The 3 T cell receptor beta chains below come from one sample, sequenced in a study of blood T cell repertoires in COVID-19. Using immunoSEQ multiplex PCR, the repertoire was profiled, and TCRdb retains in-frame clones only, with some absent. The sample yields some 250,000 clones, roughly 80% seen once. The sequencing input was peripheral blood. The source of these receptors is a woman of 80 years or more with acute or convalescent COVID-19.

The chain joins TRBV10-3 to TRBJ2-2; TRBD1 might be the D (5 bases). This CDR3 has 14 residues. The V gene lost 0 bases and the J gene lost 6 bases, with 8 bases spanning the gap. CDR1 is ENHRY, CDR2 SYGVKD, per germline. For the CDR3, the DNA is TGTGCCATCAGTGAGTCGAAGGGGCCCGGGGAGCTGTTTTTT. Residues: CAISESKGPGELFF.

The rearrangement links TRBV5-1 to TRBJ1-1; tentative D call: TRBD1 (5 bases). Germline V CDR1 and CDR2: SGHRS, YFSETQ. The CDR3 consists of 15 residues. Trimming shortened V by 6 bases and J by 3 bases, and 18 bases separated the two germline ends. CDR3 residues: CASTTQPGGDTEAFF. Written as DNA, the CDR3 is TGCGCCAGCACGACCCAACCGGGAGGGGACACTGAAGCTTTCTTT.

The rearrangement uses TRBV5-8 and TRBJ2-1; 12 positions agree with TRBD2. Germline trimming cut 4 bases from V and 4 bases from J; bases unmatched to any gene: 3. The V gene's germline CDR1 is SGHTS and CDR2 YDEGEE. CDR3 length equals 15 residues. CDR3 residues: CASSAGLAGYNEQFF. CDR3 sequence (DNA): TGTGCCAGCAGCGCCGGACTAGCGGGATACAATGAGCAGTTCTTC.